The 23 T cell receptor beta chains below all came from one sample that was sequenced in a study of early T cells in non-severe SARS-CoV-2 infection. One entry per CDR3 protein, called by TCRdb with MiXCR from the 5' RACE reads. The sample holds about 30,000 distinct CDR3 sequences, under 4% seen once. The sequenced sample consisted of whole blood. The receptors derive from an adult who was a healthcare worker with PCR-confirmed SARS-CoV-2 infection or an uninfected control (not recorded which).

This clonotype was seen at least ten times. V and J are TRBV5-1 and TRBJ2-3; D not resolved. Germline loops: CDR1 SGHRS, CDR2 YFSETQ. Trimming stripped 2 bases from V and 9 bases from J, with 4 bases between. This CDR3 has 10 amino acids. The CDR3 region has the DNA TGCGCCAGCAGCTTAGGCACGCAGTATTTT. Amino acid sequence: CASSLGTQYF.

This clonotype was detected ten times or more. The CDR3 loop is CASSPLGSNQPQHF. CDR3 DNA: TGTGCCAGCAGCCCCCTAGGTTCCAATCAGCCCCAGCATTTT. The J gene is TRBJ1-5, the V gene TRBV27, with D unresolved. This CDR3 comprises 14 residues. Between the trimmed V and J ends, which lost 6 bases and 3 bases, there was a span of 12 bases. CDR1 and CDR2 (germline): MNHEY, SMNVEV (reference sequence).

The rearrangement links TRBV7-9 to TRBJ2-1; D may match TRBD1 or TRBD2 (5 bases each). The CDR3 covers 12 residues. Germline V gives CDR1 SEHNR, CDR2 FQNEAQ (reference sequence). V was shortened by 5 bases and J by 6 bases, with 8 bases between the two germline ends. Here the CDR3 DNA reads TGTGCCAGCAGCGGGGACGTCAATGAGCAGTTCTTC. This translates into CASSGDVNEQFF.

There are a few counts of this clonotype. The V call is TRBV7-8, the J call TRBJ2-7; 11 positions agree with TRBD1. This CDR3 comprises 15 residues. Trimming at V came to 5 bases and at J to 1 base, leaving 4 bases not matched to a gene. Germline lookup yields CDR1 SGHVS and CDR2 FQNEAQ. CDR3 coding DNA: TGTGCCAGCAGCCGCGGGACAGGGGGGTCCTACGAGCAGTACTTC. Protein product: CASSRGTGGSYEQYF.

This clonotype was seen ten or more times. The CDR3 here is CASSPPGGNQPQHF. The CDR3 bases are TGTGCCAGCAGTCCCCCAGGGGGTAATCAGCCCCAGCATTTT. The chain carries TRBV6-6 and TRBJ1-5; TRBD1 agrees at 7 bases. J gave up 4 bases and V 5 bases, and 5 bases lay outside the gene matches. This CDR3 has 14 residues. Germline values: CDR1 MNHNY, CDR2 SVGAGI (reference sequence).

This clonotype was observed many times. This chain connects TRBV7-8 to TRBJ2-5; D not resolved. The CDR3 consists of 12 residues. Trimming removed 7 bases from V and 1 base from J, with 7 bases in between. Germline CDR1 reads SGHVS; CDR2 reads FQNEAQ. CDR3 bases: TGTGCCAGCAAGGCTAGCCAAGAGACCCAGTACTTC. Translation: CASKASQETQYF.

The chain employs TRBV6-5 and TRBJ2-3, with TRBD1 identical over 7 bases. Trimming removed 7 bases from V and 3 bases from J; junction bases left unmatched: 7. Germline CDR1 and CDR2: MNHEY and SVGAGI. This CDR3 region has 14 residues. The DNA of the CDR3 is TGTGCCAGCACCCGACAGGGTGGTACAGATACGCAGTATTTT. It yields the protein CASTRQGGTDTQYF.

This clonotype appeared many times. This chain uses TRBV9 with TRBJ1-2; 7 bases match TRBD1. Germline CDR1 and CDR2: SGDLS and YYNGEE. The CDR3 consists of 14 residues. V lost 5 bases and J lost 4; bases outside the gene matches: 8. This CDR3 reads CASSRDSSSYGYTF. In DNA form, the CDR3 reads TGTGCCAGCAGTAGGGACAGCTCGTCCTATGGCTACACCTTC.

Only a few counts were recorded for this clonotype. The CDR3 loop reads CSVGRQGATEAFF. CDR3 sequence (DNA): TGCAGCGTTGGGCGTCAGGGGGCCACTGAAGCTTTCTTT. This sequence joins TRBV29-1 and TRBJ1-1; 8 nucleotides agree with TRBD1. This CDR3 contains 13 residues. The germline V gene encodes CDR1 SQVTM and CDR2 ANQGSEA. The V and J ends lost 4 bases and 4 bases, in that order; junction bases with no gene match: 5.

This clonotype was detected only a few times. The chain recombines TRBV6-2 or TRBV6-3 with TRBJ1-2; D call uncertain. Germline V gives CDR1 MNHEY, CDR2 SVGEGT. This CDR3 has 10 residues. This chain's CDR3 is CAAGDYGYTF. In DNA form, the CDR3 reads TGTGCGGCTGGGGACTATGGCTACACCTTC.

This clonotype was observed at least ten times. The chain couples TRBV7-2 to TRBJ2-1; 10 bases agree with TRBD2. The CDR3 length is 18 residues. The junction had 10 bases not matched to a gene; V was cut back by 5 bases and J by 0 bases. CDR1 SGHTA and CDR2 FQGNSA come from the germline V gene. The CDR3 DNA follows: TGTGCCAGCAGCCCTCGTAGCGGGGGGCCTAACTCCTACAATGAGCAGTTCTTC. Protein sequence: CASSPRSGGPNSYNEQFF.

This clonotype showed up just a few times. The chain employs TRBV7-2 and TRBJ2-4; D is unresolved. The CDR3 extends over 14 amino acids. Germline V gives CDR1 SGHTA, CDR2 FQGNSA. V lost 3 bases to trimming and J lost 6 bases, with 12 bases between them. The CDR3 reads CASSLGSAGNIQYF. CDR3 bases: TGTGCCAGCAGCTTGGGGTCCGCCGGAAACATTCAGTACTTC. The full variable domain, completed using reference TRBV7-2 and TRBJ2-4, is GAGVSQSPSNKVTEKGKDVELRCDPISGHTALYWYRQSLGQGLEFLIYFQGNSAPDKSGLPSDRFSAERTGGSVSTLTIQRTQQEDSAVYLCASSLGSAGNIQYFGAGTRLSVL.

The gene calls are TRBV6-2 or TRBV6-3 and TRBJ2-3; 8 bases line up with TRBD2. V lost 0 bases to trimming and J lost 7 bases; unmatched junction nucleotides: 18. This CDR3 spans 19 amino acids. Germline CDR1 MNHEY, CDR2 SVGEGT. Here the CDR3 DNA reads TGTGCCAGCAGTTACTCGGACCGAGAGGGACTAGGGGTGGGGCATACGCAGTATTTT. It yields the protein CASSYSDREGLGVGHTQYF.

This clonotype was observed at least ten times. The gene calls are TRBV6-2 or TRBV6-3 and TRBJ2-2; TRBD2 agrees at 10 bases. This CDR3 is built from 18 residues. The germline V gene has CDR1 MNHEY and CDR2 SVGEGT. With 2 bases clipped from V and 0 bases from J, the junction kept 6 bases outside the gene matches. This CDR3 is CASSYDLAGETNTGELFF. In DNA, the CDR3 is TGTGCCAGCAGTTACGATCTAGCGGGGGAGACGAACACCGGGGAGCTGTTTTTT.

This clonotype has ten or more counts. The J gene is TRBJ2-2, the V gene TRBV12-3 or TRBV12-4, with 8 bases aligning to TRBD1. With 6 bases clipped from V and 7 bases from J, the junction kept 10 bases outside the gene matches. This CDR3 region has 15 residues. The CDR3 DNA sequence: TGTGCCAGCAGACCACGGACAGGGTGGGTCGGGGAGCTGTTTTTT. Residues: CASRPRTGWVGELFF.

This clonotype has at least ten counts. This chain joins TRBV18 and TRBJ2-1; 9 bases fit TRBD2. Germline-derived CDR1 and CDR2 are KGHSH and LQKENI. V dropped 5 bases and J dropped 4; count of bases not matched to a gene: 3. The CDR3 runs to 14 residues. DNA of the CDR3: TGTGCCAGCTCAGCCCTAGCGGGGTACAATGAGCAGTTCTTC. Encoded protein: CASSALAGYNEQFF.

At least ten counts were recorded for this clonotype. The V gene is TRBV6-6, the J gene TRBJ2-7; TRBD2 matches 11 bases. The CDR3 runs to 16 residues. Trimming cost V 2 bases and J 2 bases; bases outside gene matches: 5. Germline V CDR1 and CDR2: MNHNY, SVGAGI (reference sequence). The CDR3 reads CASSYQKLAGAYEQYF. The CDR3 nucleotides are TGTGCCAGCAGTTACCAGAAACTAGCGGGGGCCTACGAGCAGTACTTC.

This clonotype was counted many times. The chain employs TRBV7-2 and TRBJ2-1; TRBD2 might be the D (5 bases). This CDR3 region has 13 residues. Deletions cut 1 base from V and 9 bases from J, with 10 bases between. Germline CDR1 and CDR2: SGHTA and FQGNSA. The CDR3 is CASSLGRRGEQFF. The CDR3 nucleotides read TGTGCCAGCAGCTTAGGAAGACGGGGTGAGCAGTTCTTC.

This clonotype was recorded many times. The rearrangement joins TRBV7-6 to TRBJ2-5, with TRBD1 identical over 7 bases. Germline loops: CDR1 SGHVS, CDR2 FNYEAQ. Losses at the gene ends were 3 bases for V and 5 bases for J; bases not matched to a gene: 6. CDR3 length: 14 amino acids. CDR3 sequence (DNA): TGTGCCAGCAGCTTTGACAGGGTCCGGGAGACCCAGTACTTC. As protein: CASSFDRVRETQYF. Variable domain in full (rest from reference TRBV7-6 and TRBJ2-5): GAGVSQSPRYKVTKRGQDVALRCDPISGHVSLYWYRQALGQGPEFLTYFNYEAQQDKSGLPNDRFSAERPEGSISTLTIQRTEQRDSAMYRCASSFDRVRETQYFGPGTRLLVL.

The chain combines TRBV28 with TRBJ2-3; 9 nucleotides match TRBD2. The CDR3 totals 15 residues. V shed 6 bases and J 2 bases; nucleotides not matched to a gene: 6. Germline CDR1 reads MDHEN; CDR2 reads SYDVKM. The CDR3 nucleotides are TGTGCCAGCAGCGGATTAGCGGGGGCCACAGATACGCAGTATTTT. Translated: CASSGLAGATDTQYF.

Many counts were recorded for this clonotype. The chain is built from TRBV20-1 and TRBJ2-6; D ambiguous. The CDR3 has 15 amino acids. Trimming took off 6 bases at V and 0 bases at J, with 12 bases between the two ends. CDR1 and CDR2 (germline): DFQATT, SNEGSKA (reference sequence). DNA for the CDR3: TGCAGTGCCCCAAACACCCGCTCTGGGGCCAACGTCCTGACTTTC. Translated, it gives CSAPNTRSGANVLTF.

This clonotype was recorded at least ten times. CDR3 loop: CASSQGVGGEYEQYF. The CDR3 DNA is TGCGCCAGCAGCCAAGGGGTCGGGGGGGAGTACGAGCAGTACTTC. The rearrangement uses TRBV4-3 and TRBJ2-7, with 8 positions matching TRBD2. Trimming at V came to 1 base and at J to 4 bases, leaving 6 bases not matched to a gene. Germline V CDR1 and CDR2: LGHNA, YSLEER. The CDR3 covers 15 residues.

At least ten counts were recorded for this clonotype. This chain joins TRBV5-1 and TRBJ2-1, with D uncertain. CDR3 length: 14 amino acids. Deletions cut 2 bases from V and 9 bases from J, with 15 bases between. Germline CDR1 is SGHRS and CDR2 is YFSETQ. The CDR3 DNA is TGCGCCAGCAGCTTTGGCCCCACAAAGGTTGAGCAGTTCTTC. This translates into CASSFGPTKVEQFF.